Listed here is a single T cell receptor (beta chain). The record originates from a study of blood T cell repertoires in COVID-19. Study-level information: Italy, Spain and the United States were the sources of the convalescent and acute COVID-19 samples.

In the source study's methods: By means of reference gene primer amplification, nucleated cell counts were estimated. Measured with immunoSEQ multiplex PCR; TCRdb has only the in-frame clones, and not every one. D and trimming were read from the DNA, whereas the V and J calls and clone size are those reported in that table. The table lists some 180,000 clones, 83% of them singletons. V lost 6 bases to trimming and J lost 3 bases; unmatched junction nucleotides: 5. The CDR3 is made up of 13 amino acids. Germline V gene data show CDR1 as SNHLY and CDR2 as FYNNEI. Sequences were obtained from peripheral blood. This chain links TRBV2 with TRBJ2-7; 7 nucleotides agree with TRBD1. This TCR derives from an elderly woman with acute or convalescent COVID-19. This CDR3 is CASRTGFYYEQYF. The CDR3 bases are TGTGCCAGCAGGACAGGGTTTTACTACGAGCAGTACTTC.